The sequence of this T cell receptor beta chain was determined in a study of Graves' ophthalmopathy and Graves' hyperthyroidism. In the study overall: Peripheral blood (taken before any treatment) was collected at initial diagnosis. Study-wide results and limits: Ophthalmopathy cases were distinguished from stable hyperthyroidism by a 13-signature model, reaching 87.88% sensitivity and roughly 81% specificity. Both an approximately 69% sensitivity and an approximately 72% specificity characterized the model's predictions of ophthalmopathy progression.

Trimming stripped 7 bases from V and 1 base from J, with 16 bases between. Germline V CDR1 and CDR2: MDHEN, SYDVKM. The CDR3 is 16 amino acids. This clonotype occurred many times. Its antigen is as yet unknown. Certain patients, namely those with other autoimmune diseases, uncontrolled infections, pregnancy or lactation, were excluded. RNA transcripts were the template, and TCR beta CDR3 regions were amplified from them. The first-round RT-PCR employed HTBI primers together with the Qiagen OneStep RT-PCR kit. A multiplex PCR was then performed as the second round. From the multiplex PCR reads, TCRdb called clonotypes with MiXCR, one entry per CDR3 protein. The sample holds a few hundred thousand distinct CDR3 sequences, about 18% seen once.

This chain uses TRBV28 with TRBJ2-2; maybe TRBD2 (5 bases). Sequencing was done on a sample of peripheral blood. The clonotype comes from a woman aged 18-29 years with Graves' ophthalmopathy. CDR3 protein: CASTPLEGLNTGELFF. In nucleotides, the CDR3 is TGTGCCAGCACCCCCCTTGAGGGCCTGAACACCGGGGAGCTGTTTTTT.